Presented here are 21 T cell receptor beta chains from one specimen sequenced in a study of Ad26.COV2.S vaccination and SARS-CoV-2 variants. Using immunoSEQ multiplex PCR, the repertoire was profiled, and TCRdb retains in-frame clones only, with some absent. This table has about 250,000 clones, 87% appearing once. Described treatment: around 19 received Ad26.COV2.S at low or high dose, single or two shots; about 5 received placebo; per-sample allocation not given. Sampling happened 63 days after the first vaccine or placebo injection. The sample consisted of peripheral blood, taken in a trial of Ad26.COV2.S vaccine versus placebo. These receptors were taken from a person between 18 and 65 years old who received the Ad26.COV2.S COVID-19 vaccine or a placebo.

The rearrangement joins TRBV7-6 to TRBJ1-1; D call uncertain. Germline CDR1 SGHVS, CDR2 FNYEAQ. This CDR3 has 16 residues. Trimming left V 1 base short and J 4 bases short, with 16 bases between. Written as DNA, the CDR3 is TGTGCCAGCAGCTTAGAAGGGCCTCCCGGAGCCACTGAAGCTTTCTTT. As protein: CASSLEGPPGATEAFF.

The chain uses TRBV5-1 and TRBJ2-1; 7 bases align to TRBD2. Germline CDR1 and CDR2: SGHRS and YFSETQ. V lost 6 bases to trimming and J lost 4 bases; unmatched junction nucleotides: 7. The CDR3 totals 14 residues. The CDR3 loop is CASNRAGEYNEQFF. The CDR3 bases are TGCGCCAGCAATAGGGCGGGAGAGTACAATGAGCAGTTCTTC. Full variable domain (remainder filled in from reference TRBV5-1 and TRBJ2-1): KAGVTQTPRYLIKTRGQQVTLSCSPISGHRSVSWYQQTPGQGLQFLFEYFSETQRNKGNFPGRFSGRQFSNSRSEMNVSTLELGDSALYLCASNRAGEYNEQFFGPGTRLTVL.

V gene TRBV4-3 combines with J gene TRBJ1-4; D gene unclear. The CDR3 extends over 16 amino acids. Germline lookup yields CDR1 LGHNA and CDR2 YSLEER. Trimming took off 2 bases at V and 5 bases at J, with 15 bases between the two ends. CDR3 residues: CASSQNSGGRNEKLFF. CDR3 DNA: TGCGCCAGCAGCCAAAACAGCGGCGGCCGCAATGAAAAACTGTTTTTT.

The chain is built from TRBV6-2 or TRBV6-3 and TRBJ2-7, with no clear D. This CDR3 region has 13 residues. Trimming took off 5 bases at V and 2 bases at J, with 10 bases between the two ends. The germline gives CDR1 MNHEY, CDR2 SVGEGT. This CDR3 reads CASSGGRPYEQYF. In nucleotides, the CDR3 is TGTGCCAGCAGTGGCGGACGGCCCTACGAGCAGTACTTC.

This clone was observed a single time. The genes are TRBV19 and TRBJ1-2; 12 positions match TRBD1. Germline values: CDR1 LNHDA, CDR2 SQIVND (reference sequence). There are 15 residues in the CDR3. With 3 bases clipped from V and 7 bases from J, the junction kept 6 bases outside the gene matches. The CDR3 here is CASSIGTGGLIGYTF. For the CDR3, the DNA is TGTGCCAGTAGTATCGGGACAGGGGGCTTGATTGGCTACACCTTC.

This chain uses TRBV4-3 with TRBJ2-3; D is perhaps TRBD1 (6 bases). Per germline, CDR1 LGHNA and CDR2 YSLEER. Trimming cost V 0 bases and J 0 bases, with 13 bases left between them. The CDR3 totals 17 residues. CDR3 nucleotides: TGCGCCAGCAGCCAAGATTACAGGGCGGAAAGCACAGATACGCAGTATTTT. Translation gives CASSQDYRAESTDTQYF.

This rearrangement joins TRBV14 to TRBJ2-4, with D unclear. Trimming removed 0 bases at V and 4 bases at J, with 16 bases between. The CDR3 has 17 amino acids. Per germline, CDR1 SGHDN and CDR2 FVKESK. The CDR3 loop reads CASSQDFRPFSKNIQYF. The DNA for the CDR3 is TGTGCCAGCAGCCAAGATTTTAGGCCCTTTTCTAAAAACATTCAGTACTTC.

The V and J genes are TRBV5-1 and TRBJ2-2, with 9 bases identical to TRBD1. The germline V gene encodes CDR1 SGHRS and CDR2 YFSETQ. Trimming at V came to 0 bases and at J to 7 bases, leaving 4 bases not matched to a gene. The CDR3 contains 15 residues. CDR3 nucleotides: TGCGCCAGCAGCTTGGACAGGGGGCTTGGCGGGGAGCTGTTTTTT. Its protein is CASSLDRGLGGELFF. Full variable domain (rest looked up from reference TRBV5-1 and TRBJ2-2): KAGVTQTPRYLIKTRGQQVTLSCSPISGHRSVSWYQQTPGQGLQFLFEYFSETQRNKGNFPGRFSGRQFSNSRSEMNVSTLELGDSALYLCASSLDRGLGGELFFGEGSRLTVL.

CDR3 DNA sequence: TGTGCCAGCAGTTTATTGGGGGATCAGCCCCAGCATTTT. This sequence encodes CASSLLGDQPQHF. The V and J genes are TRBV12-3 or TRBV12-4 and TRBJ1-5; D may be TRBD1 (5 bases). V was cut by 2 bases and J by 5 bases, with 7 bases left in between. The CDR3 has 13 residues.

The chain has TRBV4-3 and TRBJ2-7; D may be TRBD1 (6 bases). Germline V gene lookup returns CDR1 LGHNA and CDR2 YSLEER. The ends were cut back, 0 bases at V and 6 bases at J, with 12 bases in the middle. The CDR3 is 14 amino acids. Here the CDR3 reads CASSQERSGAEQYF. The CDR3 bases are TGCGCCAGCAGCCAAGAACGGTCAGGGGCCGAGCAGTACTTC.

This clone was found once. The rearrangement joins TRBV6-5 to TRBJ1-6; unclear D gene. V dropped 0 bases and J dropped 8 bases, with 14 bases sitting between them. Looked up from germline, CDR1 is MNHEY and CDR2 is SVGAGI. The CDR3 has 16 residues. The CDR3 DNA is TGTGCCAGCAGTTACTCAGCCAGAGGCTCCCATTCACCCCTCCACTTT. The encoded protein is CASSYSARGSHSPLHF.

V usage is TRBV4-3 and J usage is TRBJ2-1, with 7 bases aligning to TRBD1. V dropped 0 bases and J dropped 7; count of bases not matched to a gene: 12. The germline V gene has CDR1 LGHNA and CDR2 YSLEER. The CDR3 totals 17 residues. The DNA of the CDR3 is TGCGCCAGCAGCCAAGATAAGAGGGTAGGGGGCTGGAATGAGCAGTTCTTC. Translation: CASSQDKRVGGWNEQFF.

V usage is TRBV6-5 and J usage is TRBJ2-3; 10 bases map to TRBD2. The V segment lost 2 bases and the J segment 1 base; nucleotides outside the gene matches: 3. The CDR3 has 16 residues. Germline CDR1 MNHEY, CDR2 SVGAGI. The CDR3 reads CASSYRGTSGTDTQYF. CDR3 coding DNA: TGTGCCAGCAGTTACCGCGGGACTAGCGGCACAGATACGCAGTATTTT.

The V and J genes are TRBV28 and TRBJ1-1; 10 bases align to TRBD1. This CDR3 spans 15 amino acids. The V gene end was trimmed by 5 bases and the J gene end by 6 bases; junction bases not matched to a gene: 9. Germline V gene sequence: CDR1 MDHEN, CDR2 SYDVKM. The chain's CDR3 is CASSRPLGQGAEAFF. The CDR3 region has the DNA TGTGCCAGCAGTCGACCACTTGGACAGGGGGCTGAAGCTTTCTTT.

This clone was seen just once. The rearrangement joins TRBV6-2 or TRBV6-3 to TRBJ2-2, with TRBD2 matching over 8 bases. Germline V gene data show CDR1 as MNHEY and CDR2 as SVGEGT. This CDR3 comprises 16 residues. After removal of 4 bases from V and 3 bases from J, the junction contained 7 bases not matched to a gene. Written as DNA, the CDR3 is TGTGCCAGCAGTTTTGGACTAGCAGGCTACACCGGGGAGCTGTTTTTT. It is translated as CASSFGLAGYTGELFF.

This clone has just a few counts. The chain couples TRBV6-2 or TRBV6-3 to TRBJ2-5; TRBD2 is a possible D gene (6 bases). Germline V gene lookup returns CDR1 MNHEY and CDR2 SVGEGT. V lost 2 bases, J lost 4 bases, and 8 bases lay in between. This CDR3 comprises 13 residues. CDR3 bases: TGTGCCAGCAGTTACATAGCGGTAGAGACCCAGTACTTC. Its translation is CASSYIAVETQYF.

V is TRBV7-9 and J is TRBJ2-6; D unclear. The length of the CDR3 is 15 residues. Germline V gives CDR1 SEHNR, CDR2 FQNEAQ (reference sequence). Trimming cost V 5 bases and J 0 bases, with 8 bases left between them. This CDR3 is CASSLRVSGANVLTF. The CDR3 nucleotides read TGTGCCAGCAGCCTCCGGGTCTCTGGGGCCAACGTCCTGACTTTC.

The chain uses TRBV19 and TRBJ2-2, with 8 bases fitting TRBD1. The CDR3 length is 17 residues. V lost 9 bases, J lost 4 bases, and 16 bases stayed unmatched. The germline gives CDR1 LNHDA, CDR2 SQIVND (reference sequence). For the CDR3, the DNA is TGTGCCAGAGACAGGGGATCCCTTGAAGCCTCCACCGGGGAGCTGTTTTTT. It codes for CARDRGSLEASTGELFF. Based on the CDR3 plus reference TRBV19 and TRBJ2-2, the full variable domain is DGGITQSPKYLFRKEGQNVTLSCEQNLNHDAMYWYRQDPGQGLRLIYYSQIVNDFQKGDIAEGYSVSREKKESFPLTVTSAQKNPTAFYLCARDRGSLEASTGELFFGEGSRLTVL.

This rearrangement joins TRBV19 to TRBJ1-5; a weak D match, TRBD1 (6 bases). Germline CDR1 reads LNHDA; CDR2 reads SQIVND (reference sequence). V was cut by 4 bases and J by 1 base, with 11 bases left in between. The CDR3 extends over 15 amino acids. CDR3 in DNA: TGTGCCAGTAGTAAGATGGACAGAAGCAATCAGCCCCAGCATTTT. Residues: CASSKMDRSNQPQHF.

The genes are TRBV5-1 and TRBJ2-1, with TRBD1 matching 8 bases. V lost 2 bases to trimming and J lost 7 bases; unmatched junction nucleotides: 8. CDR3 length: 15 amino acids. The germline gives CDR1 SGHRS, CDR2 YFSETQ. The CDR3 bases are TGCGCCAGCAGCTTTAACCGGGACAGGCTGAATGAGCAGTTCTTC. Residues: CASSFNRDRLNEQFF.

This chain joins TRBV7-9 and TRBJ1-1; possible D gene TRBD1, 6 bases. The CDR3 has 13 amino acids. Germline-derived CDR1 and CDR2 are SEHNR and FQNEAQ (reference sequence). Deletions cut 5 bases from V and 1 base from J, with 8 bases between. CDR3 amino acids: CASSAGANTEAFF. The DNA for the CDR3 is TGTGCCAGCAGCGCGGGGGCGAACACTGAAGCTTTCTTT. Using reference TRBV7-9 and TRBJ1-1 for the parts outside the CDR3, the full variable domain is DTGVSQNPRHKITKRGQNVTFRCDPISEHNRLYWYRQTLGQGPEFLTYFQNEAQLEKSRLLSDRFSAERPKGSFSTLEIQRTEQGDSAMYLCASSAGANTEAFFGQGTRLTVV.